This T cell receptor beta chain was obtained from a study of blood T cell repertoires in COVID-19. The wider study: Whether acute or convalescent, the COVID-19 samples came from the United States, Italy and Spain.

V lost 0 bases, J lost 3 bases, and 14 bases lay in between. Germline CDR1 is MNHEY and CDR2 is SVGAGI. This CDR3 has 16 amino acids. Measured with immunoSEQ multiplex PCR; TCRdb has only the in-frame clones, and not every one. The sample comprises about 210,000 clones, roughly 90% of which are singletons, and 1.5% to 2% rests with the top ten. This clonotype was sampled from a man in his 70s with acute or convalescent COVID-19. The chain links TRBV6-5 to TRBJ1-2, with D maybe TRBD1 (6 bases). The sequenced sample consisted of peripheral blood. In DNA form, the CDR3 reads TGTGCCAGCAGTTACTCCCGTACAGGGATCGACTATGGCTACACCTTC. Its translation: CASSYSRTGIDYGYTF.